The 5 T cell receptor beta chains given below trace back to one sample, sequenced in a study of cytomegalovirus exposure and HLA in healthy donors. Use of 60 Vbeta and 13 Jbeta primers characterized the PCR. Produced via immunoSEQ multiplex PCR; TCRdb's table is partial and in-frame only. The sample shows some 250,000 clones, 82% of them seen only once. Material: PBMCs. These receptors all come from a woman aged 40 to 49 in good health and CMV-seropositive.

V and J are TRBV29-1 and TRBJ2-1, with D possibly TRBD2 on 5 matching bases. The CDR3 runs to 11 residues. Trimming took 5 bases from V and 9 from J, leaving 11 bases between them. CDR1 and CDR2 from the germline V gene are SQVTM and ANQGSEA. The CDR3 DNA reads as TGCAGCGTTATTTTGGCGGGTGAGCAGTTCTTC. Encoded protein: CSVILAGEQFF.

The V gene is TRBV5-4, the J gene TRBJ2-7; D possibly corresponds to TRBD1 (6 bases). From germline, CDR1 is SGHNT and CDR2 YYREEE (reference sequence). This CDR3 is 12 amino acids long. V shed 0 bases and J shed 9 bases, with 10 bases lying between them. CDR3 sequence: CASSLAGDRQYF. CDR3 in DNA: TGTGCCAGCAGCTTGGCAGGGGATCGGCAGTACTTC. Full variable domain (rest looked up from reference TRBV5-4 and TRBJ2-7): ETGVTQSPTHLIKTRGQQVTLRCSSQSGHNTVSWYQQALGQGPQFIFQYYREEENGRGNFPPRFSGLQFPNYSSELNVNALELDDSALYLCASSLAGDRQYFGPGTRLTVT.

The V and J genes are TRBV5-1 and TRBJ2-5, with 10 bases identical to TRBD1. There are 15 residues in the CDR3. Looked up from germline, CDR1 is SGHRS and CDR2 is YFSETQ. The trim removed 7 bases at V and 5 bases at J, leaving 11 bases unmatched. CDR3 protein: CASGLTGGSRETQYF. Here the CDR3 DNA reads TGCGCCAGCGGCCTGACAGGGGGCAGTCGGGAGACCCAGTACTTC.

The V call is TRBV27, the J call TRBJ2-7; 7 positions match TRBD2. The germline V gene has CDR1 MNHEY and CDR2 SMNVEV (reference sequence). V gave up 6 bases and J gave up 3 bases; unmatched junction bases: 14. This CDR3 region has 16 residues. The CDR3 DNA reads as TGTGCCAGCAGGCGAACGTCCGGGGGGAGCAACTACGAGCAGTACTTC. This sequence encodes CASRRTSGGSNYEQYF.

This clone was observed once. V gene TRBV10-3 combines with J gene TRBJ2-2; 13 nucleotides match TRBD2. From germline, CDR1 is ENHRY and CDR2 SYGVKD. CDR3 length: 17 amino acids. V was clipped by 0 bases and J by 9 bases; unmatched bases: 7. CDR3 region: CAISESRTSGSSRELFF. For the CDR3, the DNA is TGTGCCATCAGTGAGTCACGGACTAGCGGGAGTAGCAGGGAGCTGTTTTTT.